A single sample is the source of the 13 T cell receptor beta chains below, sequenced in a study of cytomegalovirus exposure and HLA in healthy donors. The primer mix had 60 Vbeta and 13 Jbeta primers. The protocol was immunoSEQ multiplex PCR, while the TCRdb copy is restricted to in-frame clones and leaves out a portion. The sample lists 50,000 to 65,000 clones, around 82% seen once, with approximately 2.8% in the top ten. Source material: PBMCs. The source is a woman aged 18-29 years in good health and CMV-seronegative.

This sequence joins TRBV28 and TRBJ2-1; 8 bases match TRBD1. V gave up 4 bases and J gave up 6 bases; unmatched junction bases: 11. Germline CDR1 MDHEN, CDR2 SYDVKM. This CDR3 region has 16 residues. The CDR3 DNA reads as TGTGCCAGCAGTTCGCTAAGACAGGGGAGCTTCAATGAGCAGTTCTTC. Its translation: CASSSLRQGSFNEQFF.

The chain has TRBV7-3 and TRBJ2-1; 10 positions match TRBD2. In germline, CDR1 is SGHTA, CDR2 FQGTGA. J gave up 3 bases and V 4 bases, and 3 bases lay outside the gene matches. This CDR3 is 15 amino acids long. The CDR3 bases are TGTGCCAGCAGCTCGGGACTAGCGAGCTACAATGAGCAGTTCTTC. This gives the protein CASSSGLASYNEQFF.

The J gene is TRBJ1-2, the V gene TRBV27; D possibly corresponds to TRBD1 (6 bases). The CDR3 length is 16 residues. Germline V CDR1 and CDR2: MNHEY, SMNVEV (reference sequence). Trimming stripped 0 bases from V and 8 bases from J, with 19 bases between. CDR3 loop: CASSLSPFSWTEGYTF. CDR3 DNA: TGTGCCAGCAGTTTATCTCCTTTCTCTTGGACAGAAGGCTACACCTTC.

CDR3 region: CASSLTSDSYEQYF. CDR3 sequence (DNA): TGCGCCAGCAGCCTGACTAGCGACTCCTACGAGCAGTACTTC. The chain employs TRBV4-1 and TRBJ2-7, with 8 bases matching TRBD2. The CDR3 is 14 amino acids. Germline V gene lookup returns CDR1 MGHRA and CDR2 YSYEKL. J lost 0 bases, V lost 4 bases, and 2 bases had no gene match.

This chain connects TRBV19 to TRBJ1-2, with D unclear. The CDR3 sequence is 13 residues long. With 4 bases removed from V and 8 bases from J, the gap between germline ends came to 14 bases. The V gene's germline CDR1 is LNHDA and CDR2 SQIVND (reference sequence). The CDR3 protein is CASSKGQEDGYTF. Written as DNA, the CDR3 is TGTGCCAGTAGTAAGGGCCAGGAGGACGGCTACACCTTC.

The chain uses TRBV19 and TRBJ1-1; D gene uncertain. Trimming took off 9 bases at V and 1 base at J, with 6 bases between the two ends. CDR1 and CDR2 from the germline V gene are LNHDA and SQIVND (reference sequence). CDR3 size: 11 residues. The CDR3 sequence is CASRGNTEAFF. The CDR3, as DNA: TGTGCCAGCCGGGGGAACACTGAAGCTTTCTTT.

DNA for the CDR3: TGTGCCTGGTGCCTTCCTCTGGCGGGAGGGACATACAATGAGCAGTTCTTC. As protein: CAWCLPLAGGTYNEQFF. This chain links TRBV30 with TRBJ2-1; 9 nucleotides line up with TRBD2. Germline values: CDR1 GTSNPN, CDR2 SVGIG (reference sequence). Trimming took 5 bases from V and 4 from J; bases not matched to a gene: 15. The CDR3 is 17 residues long. Full variable domain (outside the CDR3, taken from reference TRBV30 and TRBJ2-1): SQTIHQWPATLVQPVGSPLSLECTVEGTSNPNLYWYRQAAGRGLQLLFYSVGIGQISSEVPQNLSASRPQDRQFILSSKKLLLSDSGFYLCAWCLPLAGGTYNEQFFGPGTRLTVL.

The rearrangement joins TRBV28 to TRBJ1-1; 7 bases match TRBD1. V lost 5 bases to trimming and J lost 8 bases; unmatched junction nucleotides: 8. In germline, CDR1 is MDHEN, CDR2 SYDVKM. This CDR3 spans 13 amino acids. The CDR3 DNA reads as TGTGCCAGCAGTCCCCCGGGACAGAACGAAGCTTTCTTT. This sequence encodes CASSPPGQNEAFF.

The sample holds a few counts of this clone. The chain couples TRBV4-2 to TRBJ1-3, with a weak D call TRBD1 (6 bases). Deletions cut 6 bases from V and 1 base from J, with 19 bases between. Germline assignment: CDR1 LGHNA and CDR2 YNFKEQ. This CDR3 is 17 amino acids long. The chain's CDR3 is CASSRGGIQFSGNTIYF. The CDR3, as DNA: TGTGCCAGCAGTCGCGGGGGCATTCAGTTTTCTGGAAACACCATATATTTT.

The chain carries TRBV5-6 and TRBJ1-1; 8 bases map to TRBD1. CDR3 length: 14 amino acids. V dropped 6 bases and J dropped 6; count of bases not matched to a gene: 10. The germline gives CDR1 SGHDT, CDR2 YYEEEE. CDR3 DNA: TGTGCCAGCATCCAAGACAGGGGAAAGTCTGAAGCTTTCTTT. This codes for CASIQDRGKSEAFF.

Here the CDR3 DNA reads TGTGCCAGTACCTACATTGGCGGAAACACTGAAGCTTTCTTT. It yields the protein CASTYIGGNTEAFF. This sequence joins TRBV19 and TRBJ1-1; D gene uncertain. The CDR3 totals 14 residues. The germline V gene encodes CDR1 LNHDA and CDR2 SQIVND (reference sequence). V was pared by 7 bases and J by 2 bases, with 14 bases between.

V usage is TRBV9 and J usage is TRBJ2-5, with 12 nucleotides matching TRBD2. Germline CDR1 SGDLS, CDR2 YYNGEE. J gave up 5 bases and V 0 bases, and 5 bases lay outside the gene matches. CDR3 length equals 16 residues. The CDR3 is CASSVGLAGVRETQYF. The CDR3 nucleotides read TGTGCCAGCAGCGTAGGACTAGCGGGAGTCAGGGAGACCCAGTACTTC.

The genes are TRBV2 and TRBJ2-2, with unresolved D. This CDR3 contains 12 residues. CDR1 SNHLY and CDR2 FYNNEI come from the germline V gene. Trimming stripped 9 bases from V and 4 bases from J, with 9 bases between. The CDR3 sequence is CASQRSTGELFF. The DNA of the CDR3 is TGTGCCAGTCAACGGTCCACCGGGGAGCTGTTTTTT.